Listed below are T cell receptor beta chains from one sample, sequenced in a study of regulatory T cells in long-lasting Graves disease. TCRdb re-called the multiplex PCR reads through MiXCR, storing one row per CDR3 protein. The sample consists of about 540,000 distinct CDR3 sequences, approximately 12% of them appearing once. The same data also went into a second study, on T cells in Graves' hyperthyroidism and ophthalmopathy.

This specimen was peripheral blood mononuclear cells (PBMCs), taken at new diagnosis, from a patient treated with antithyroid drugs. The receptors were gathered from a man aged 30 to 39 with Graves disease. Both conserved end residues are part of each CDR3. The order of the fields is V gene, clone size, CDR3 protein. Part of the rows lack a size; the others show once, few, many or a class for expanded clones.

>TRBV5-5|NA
CASSFKSGANTGELFF
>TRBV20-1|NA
CSAPGTGRRSYGYTF
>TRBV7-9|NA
CASSVGLAVYNEQFF
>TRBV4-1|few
CASSQSWRGSYEQYF
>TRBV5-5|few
CASSLYPGTLMNTEAFF
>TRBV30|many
CAWSPGSGYEQYF
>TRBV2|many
CASTTPNRGYNSPLHF
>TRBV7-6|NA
CASSLFPSGRAEETQYF
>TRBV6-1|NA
CASSRGLLAGLNEQFF
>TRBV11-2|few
CAGSSGESGINEQYF
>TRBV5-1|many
CASSFQPGQKPDTQYF
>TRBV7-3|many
CASSSTYLSTDTQYF
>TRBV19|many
CASSTPGLLNTEAFF
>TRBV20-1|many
CSARAPQYPYEQYF
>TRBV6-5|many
CASSYSKSGQETQYF
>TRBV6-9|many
CASSYTTGDNSPLHF
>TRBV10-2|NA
CASVAGFSYNEQFF
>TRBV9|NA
CASSASGQLYQPQHF
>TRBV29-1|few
CSSQGQNYEQYF
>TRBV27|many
CASRRLPPSYEQYF
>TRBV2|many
CASSGASQETQYF
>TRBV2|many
CASSDLPGPLPDTQYF
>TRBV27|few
CASSSWESGGYTF
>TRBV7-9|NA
CASSFKNAGNEQFF
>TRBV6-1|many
CASRLNRDAYEQYF
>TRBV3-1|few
CASSPGQAPLEEQYF
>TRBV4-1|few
CASSRPGWPNEKLFF
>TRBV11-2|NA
CASSRNRYEQYF
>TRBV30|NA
CAWSLGPTYEQYF
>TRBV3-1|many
CASSHRATTEAFF
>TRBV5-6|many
CASSLPSGDEQYF
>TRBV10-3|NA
CAISVIGLAGGETQYF
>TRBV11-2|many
CASSLDSWGNYGYTF
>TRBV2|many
CASISRATGELFF